This T cell receptor beta chain came from a study of blood T cell repertoires in COVID-19. Original analysis: Amplification of reference gene primers provided the estimated nucleated cell counts. The protocol was immunoSEQ multiplex PCR, while the TCRdb copy is restricted to in-frame clones and leaves out a portion. Clone size and the V and J calls come from that table; the DNA yielded D and trimming. The sample includes about 99,000 clones, less than 90% of them seen just once. J was trimmed by 1 base and V by 4 bases; bases with no gene match: 8. CDR3 length equals 16 residues. Looked up from germline, CDR1 is LGHNA and CDR2 is YNFKEQ.

The sample consisted of peripheral blood. This TCR was recovered from a man aged 65-85 years with active or convalescent COVID-19. The chain employs TRBV4-2 and TRBJ2-7; 9 bases align to TRBD1. The CDR3 DNA follows: TGTGCCAGCAGCCCAGGACAGGGGACAGGGTCCTACGAGCAGTACTTC. Encoded protein: CASSPGQGTGSYEQYF.